These 13 T cell receptor beta chains originate from one sample sequenced in a study of shared clonotypes between healthy human individuals. Naive CD8 cells comprised CD45RO-negative, CCR7-positively selected cells, excluding terminally differentiated effector memory CD45RA+ cells. Sequenced by immunoSEQ multiplex PCR; TCRdb stores in-frame clones only, minus some. The data contain roughly 2,000,000 clones, about 95% of them singletons. The specimen sequenced was naive CD8+ T cells sorted from blood. These receptors originate from a man between 18 and 29 years old in good health.

The J gene is TRBJ2-2, the V gene TRBV6-1, with D perhaps being TRBD1 or TRBD2 (6 bases each). The CDR3 contains 15 residues. Trimming cost V 3 bases and J 5 bases, with 13 bases left between them. Germline V gene data show CDR1 as MNHNS and CDR2 as SASEGT. The CDR3 sequence: CASSETGGWTGELFF. The CDR3 coding sequence is TGTGCCAGCAGTGAGACAGGAGGGTGGACCGGGGAGCTGTTTTTT.

The rearrangement links TRBV7-9 to TRBJ2-1, with TRBD2 matching over 10 bases. With V trimmed by 2 bases and J by 8 bases, 6 bases remained unmatched. The germline V gene has CDR1 SEHNR and CDR2 FQNEAQ (reference sequence). The CDR3 runs 15 residues. The CDR3 DNA is TGTGCCAGCAGCTTACTCCTAGCGGGAGATCATGAGCAGTTCTTC. Protein product: CASSLLLAGDHEQFF.

The chain combines TRBV13 with TRBJ1-1; D is ambiguous. This CDR3 comprises 13 residues. The germline CDR1 and CDR2 sequences are PRHDT and FYEKMQ (reference sequence). V lost 3 bases and J 8 bases, leaving 13 bases between the germline ends. The CDR3 is CASSFSLTEEAFF. DNA for the CDR3: TGTGCCAGCAGCTTTTCTTTGACTGAAGAAGCTTTCTTT.

The rearrangement links TRBV5-6 to TRBJ1-2; D is undetermined. Trimming cost V 0 bases and J 6 bases, with 18 bases left between them. The CDR3 contains 16 residues. The germline V gene encodes CDR1 SGHDT and CDR2 YYEEEE. The CDR3 bases are TGTGCCAGCAGCTTGGGCGCGGGGATACTCATCGATGGCTACACCTTC. Translated: CASSLGAGILIDGYTF.

The chain joins TRBV21-1 to TRBJ2-7; no DNA check was done on the table's D call, TRBD2. TRBV21-1 is tagged as a pseudogene. CDR3 length equals 15 residues. The CDR3 DNA reads TGTGCCAGCAGCCCGGCAAAGGGAGGGAAGGTCGAGCAGTACTTC. It yields the protein CASSPAKGGKVEQYF.

This clone showed up just once. V usage is TRBV7-9 and J usage is TRBJ2-1, with 9 nucleotides matching TRBD2. The CDR3 covers 17 residues. In germline, CDR1 is SEHNR, CDR2 FQNEAQ (reference sequence). The trim removed 1 base at V and 2 bases at J, leaving 6 bases unmatched. The chain's CDR3 is CASSLEAGGGTYNEQFF. CDR3 bases: TGTGCCAGCAGCTTAGAGGCGGGAGGGGGAACCTACAATGAGCAGTTCTTC.

The CDR3 DNA follows: TGTGCCAGCAGTTACTCTCAGGGGGAGGTTTGGGACGAGCAGTACTTC. It translates to CASSYSQGEVWDEQYF. The rearrangement uses TRBV6-5 and TRBJ2-7; D is perhaps TRBD1 (7 bases). This CDR3 has 16 amino acids. Germline values: CDR1 MNHEY, CDR2 SVGAGI. The V and J ends lost 0 bases and 5 bases respectively, with 17 bases between them.

This chain joins TRBV19 and TRBJ1-3; D is unclear. This CDR3 has 14 residues. Germline lookup yields CDR1 LNHDA and CDR2 SQIVND (reference sequence). V was clipped by 2 bases and J by 0 bases, with 5 bases between them. CDR3 DNA: TGTGCCAGTAGTATAAGCCTCTCTGGAAACACCATATATTTT. The encoded protein is CASSISLSGNTIYF. Together with reference TRBV19 and TRBJ1-3, the CDR3 gives the full variable domain: DGGITQSPKYLFRKEGQNVTLSCEQNLNHDAMYWYRQDPGQGLRLIYYSQIVNDFQKGDIAEGYSVSREKKESFPLTVTSAQKNPTAFYLCASSISLSGNTIYFGEGSWLTVV.

To note about this clone: This same CDR3 is encoded by further DNA sequences in the sample. The chain carries TRBV30 and TRBJ1-5; 8 bases are a match to TRBD1. Germline V lookup: CDR1 GTSNPN, CDR2 SVGIG (reference sequence). V dropped 2 bases and J dropped 7; count of bases not matched to a gene: 7. The CDR3 is 14 residues long. CDR3: CAWSPGQGGQPQHF. The CDR3 bases are TGTGCCTGGAGTCCTGGACAGGGAGGCCAGCCCCAGCATTTT.

Here the CDR3 reads CASLDGGAYNEQFF. CDR3 DNA sequence: TGCGCCAGCCTGGACGGGGGAGCCTACAATGAGCAGTTCTTC. The chain uses TRBV10-2 and TRBJ2-1; D may be TRBD2 (6 bases). The germline CDR1 and CDR2 sequences are WSHSY and SAAADI. V lost 8 bases, J lost 2 bases, and 13 bases lay in between. This CDR3 is 14 amino acids long.

The chain is built from TRBV9 and TRBJ2-2, with a tentative D call TRBD1 (5 bases). V was shortened by 1 base and J by 0 bases, with 7 bases between the two germline ends. This CDR3 has 15 residues. Per germline, CDR1 SGDLS and CDR2 YYNGEE. CDR3 DNA: TGTGCCAGCAGCGTAAGGGGCTCGAACACCGGGGAGCTGTTTTTT. It yields the protein CASSVRGSNTGELFF.

The rearrangement links TRBV7-2 to TRBJ2-7, with D tentatively TRBD2 (6 bases). The CDR3 has 14 amino acids. Trimming took off 3 bases at V and 4 bases at J, with 13 bases between the two ends. Germline CDR1 reads SGHTA; CDR2 reads FQGNSA. CDR3 protein: CASSFSPGTYEQYF. The CDR3 nucleotides read TGTGCCAGCAGCTTTTCCCCAGGGACTTACGAGCAGTACTTC.

The rearrangement uses TRBV11-2 and TRBJ2-1; tentatively, D is TRBD2 (7 bases). Germline V CDR1 and CDR2: SGHAT, FQNNGV. Trimming removed 1 base from V and 4 bases from J, with 14 bases in between. This CDR3 comprises 16 residues. CDR3 amino acids: CASSLVTGGSYNEQFF. The DNA of the CDR3 is TGTGCCAGCAGCTTAGTAACGGGGGGCTCTTACAATGAGCAGTTCTTC.